There are a few counts of the clone carrying this T cell receptor beta chain. Its antigen is unknown. It was with unique molecular identifiers that the TCRbeta library was prepared. TCRdb re-derived calls from the PCR reads in MiXCR, one entry per CDR3 protein. The sample shows some 95,000 distinct CDR3 sequences, roughly a quarter of them seen only once. The record originates from a study of T-cell reconstitution after alpha-beta-depleted transplantation in children. The V gene's germline CDR1 is SEHNR and CDR2 FQNEAQ (reference sequence). The CDR3 is 14 amino acids. Trimming cost V 1 base and J 0 bases, with 6 bases left between them. General observations from the study: Expanded clones from the graft, numbering several hundred, reportedly supplied alpha-beta T cells about two months after transplant.

This sequence joins TRBV7-9 and TRBJ1-1; D is unclear. Sequencing was performed on PBMCs, taken before TCRalphabeta/CD19-depleted stem cell transplant. The clonotype originates from a boy between 2 and 10 years old with acute lymphoblastic leukemia, due to receive a stem cell transplant. CDR3 sequence (DNA): TGTGCCAGCAGCTTAGGACACCTGAACACTGAAGCTTTCTTT. As protein: CASSLGHLNTEAFF.